What follows describes a single T cell receptor beta chain. Its antigen remains unknown. 60 Vbeta and 13 Jbeta primers were used in PCR. Method: immunoSEQ multiplex PCR; TCRdb's copy keeps in-frame clones and lacks some. This sample has about 110,000 clones, with more than 70% found just once. From germline, CDR1 is MGHRA and CDR2 YSYEKL. CDR3 length: 15 residues. The germline V and J ends were trimmed by 6 bases and 4 bases, with 19 bases remaining between them. The data derive from a study of cytomegalovirus exposure and HLA in healthy donors. Study results and limitations: The likely explanation for a cluster of highly shared sequence variants was sequencing artifact. More clonal expansion characterized HLA-associated TCR beta chains than equally common others in a later analysis.

Sequencing input: PBMCs. The chain recombines TRBV4-1 with TRBJ2-7; D is perhaps TRBD2 (6 bases). The source is a man between 25 and 39 years old in good health and CMV-seronegative. The CDR3: CASRPRDGGYYEQYF. DNA for the CDR3: TGCGCCAGCAGGCCCCGGGACGGAGGGTATTACGAGCAGTACTTC.